Each of the 21 T cell receptor beta chains below was sequenced from the same sample in a study of response to subunit inactivated influenza vaccine. Each CDR3 protein is one row after TCRdb ran MiXCR on the RT-PCR reads. Of 550,000 to 650,000 distinct CDR3 sequences in the sample, over 9.5% are singletons; the top ten hold approximately 10%. The starting material was PBMCs from blood, obtained on the day of vaccination. The source of these receptors is a man aged 45 to 65 who received an inactivated influenza vaccine.

CDR3: CASSLRGEGNSPLHF. The CDR3 region has the DNA TGTGCCAGCAGTTTGAGGGGTGAGGGTAATTCACCCCTCCACTTT. The genes are TRBV12-3 or TRBV12-4 and TRBJ1-6; D may be TRBD1 (5 bases). This CDR3 region has 15 residues. Trimming shortened V by 3 bases and J by 6 bases, and 12 bases separated the two germline ends.

The chain joins TRBV5-4 to TRBJ2-1; 10 nucleotides agree with TRBD1. Germline V gene sequence: CDR1 SGHNT, CDR2 YYREEE (reference sequence). There are 15 residues in the CDR3. The V segment lost 4 bases and the J segment 8 bases; nucleotides outside the gene matches: 9. The CDR3 sequence is CASSRDRGLLDEQFF. The DNA of the CDR3 is TGTGCCAGCAGCCGAGACAGGGGGCTACTCGATGAGCAGTTCTTC.

The J gene is TRBJ2-1, the V gene TRBV4-1, with D tentatively TRBD1 or TRBD2 (5 bases each). The CDR3 is 15 amino acids. The germline V gene encodes CDR1 MGHRA and CDR2 YSYEKL. Trimming cost V 3 bases and J 5 bases, with 14 bases left between them. CDR3 in DNA: TGCGCCAGCAGCCAGGAGAGGGGTGGGAACAATGAGCAGTTCTTC. It translates to CASSQERGGNNEQFF.

This clonotype has only a few counts. The chain carries TRBV20-1 and TRBJ2-7, with D perhaps given as TRBD1 or TRBD2 (7 bases each). Germline lookup yields CDR1 DFQATT and CDR2 SNEGSKA (reference sequence). Trimming removed 6 bases at V and 4 bases at J, with 16 bases between. The CDR3 covers 13 residues. The CDR3 nucleotides read TGCAGTGCACCCCGACAGGGACTATACGAGCAGTACTTC. Protein sequence: CSAPRQGLYEQYF.

This clonotype was observed many times. CDR3 sequence reads: CSARDGRENTGELFF. The CDR3 nucleotides are TGCAGTGCTAGAGACGGCAGAGAAAACACCGGGGAGCTGTTTTTT. The chain has TRBV20-1 and TRBJ2-2; D is unclear. Trimming left V 0 bases short and J 2 bases short, with 10 bases between. This CDR3 contains 15 residues. Germline V CDR1 and CDR2: DFQATT, SNEGSKA (reference sequence).

The chain combines TRBV5-6 with TRBJ2-1; 10 nucleotides agree with TRBD2. The CDR3 contains 15 residues. The germline V gene encodes CDR1 SGHDT and CDR2 YYEEEE. V lost 3 bases and J lost 8; bases outside the gene matches: 8. CDR3 bases: TGTGCCAGCAGCTCAGGACCTGGGACTAGCGATGAGCAGTTCTTC. Translating it yields CASSSGPGTSDEQFF. Full variable domain (remainder filled in from reference TRBV5-6 and TRBJ2-1): DAGVTQSPTHLIKTRGQQVTLRCSPKSGHDTVSWYQQALGQGPQFIFQYYEEEERQRGNFPDRFSGHQFPNYSSELNVNALLLGDSALYLCASSSGPGTSDEQFFGPGTRLTVL.

The chain uses TRBV20-1 and TRBJ2-7, with 7 bases aligning to TRBD1. Unmatched junction bases numbered 5, after V lost 3 bases and J lost 6 bases. Germline V lookup: CDR1 DFQATT, CDR2 SNEGSKA (reference sequence). There are 12 residues in the CDR3. Written as DNA, the CDR3 is TGCAGTGCTAGTGAAGGGACAGTCGAGCAGTACTTC. It encodes CSASEGTVEQYF.

This chain joins TRBV9 and TRBJ2-2; D remains ambiguous. The CDR3 has 13 residues. CDR1 SGDLS and CDR2 YYNGEE come from the germline V gene. Deletions cut 1 base from V and 7 bases from J, with 8 bases between. CDR3 nucleotides: TGTGCCAGCAGCGTACGACCCCGCGGGGAGCTGTTTTTT. Translated: CASSVRPRGELFF.

The chain joins TRBV6-1 to TRBJ1-2, with D possibly matching TRBD1 (6 bases). Trimming removed 7 bases from V and 3 bases from J, with 18 bases in between. The CDR3 consists of 15 residues. Per germline, CDR1 MNHNS and CDR2 SASEGT. CDR3 in amino acids: CASTAPVGGDYGYTF. CDR3 nucleotides: TGTGCCAGCACCGCCCCCGTGGGGGGCGACTATGGCTACACCTTC.

DNA for the CDR3: TGTGCCAGCAGCTTAGAAGTAGCGGGAATGGGGCAGTATTTT. Protein product: CASSLEVAGMGQYF. This chain connects TRBV7-9 to TRBJ2-3, with 8 bases that match TRBD2. CDR1 is SEHNR, CDR2 FQNEAQ, per germline (reference sequence). The ends lost 1 base at V and 11 bases at J; junction bases unmatched: 8. The CDR3 covers 14 residues.

This clonotype was observed many times. The rearrangement links TRBV4-1 to TRBJ1-6; no firm D call. CDR1 and CDR2 from the germline V gene are MGHRA and YSYEKL. Trimming took off 3 bases at V and 8 bases at J, with 5 bases between the two ends. This CDR3 has 12 residues. The CDR3 region has the DNA TGCGCCAGCAGCCAGAGCGATTCACCCCTCCACTTT. Translated: CASSQSDSPLHF.

This clonotype was counted at least ten times. This chain links TRBV4-2 with TRBJ2-7; TRBD1 matches at 7 bases. The CDR3 is 16 amino acids. From germline, CDR1 is LGHNA and CDR2 YNFKEQ. Trimming removed 4 bases from V and 2 bases from J; junction bases left unmatched: 11. In DNA, the CDR3 is TGTGCCAGCAGCCCCCACCCCGAGACAGGGACCTACGAGCAGTACTTC. Encoded protein: CASSPHPETGTYEQYF.

In this sample, this clonotype turned up a few times. The chain recombines TRBV2 with TRBJ1-1; possible D gene TRBD1, 5 bases. The CDR3 has 14 amino acids. Germline values: CDR1 SNHLY, CDR2 FYNNEI. The germline V and J ends were trimmed by 2 bases and 6 bases, with 13 bases remaining between them. Written as DNA, the CDR3 is TGTGCCAGCAGTGAATCGAACAGGATTTCTGAAGCTTTCTTT. As protein: CASSESNRISEAFF. Complete variable domain (other parts from reference TRBV2 and TRBJ1-1): EPEVTQTPSHQVTQMGQEVILRCVPISNHLYFYWYRQILGQKVEFLVSFYNNEISEKSEIFDDQFSVERPDGSNFTLKIRSTKLEDSAMYFCASSESNRISEAFFGQGTRLTVV.

This clonotype appeared a few times. V gene TRBV5-1 combines with J gene TRBJ2-5; TRBD1 matches 10 bases. The CDR3 runs 15 residues. CDR1 is SGHRS and CDR2 is YFSETQ in the germline V gene. The V gene end was trimmed by 3 bases and the J gene end by 5 bases; junction bases not matched to a gene: 7. The CDR3 DNA reads TGCGCCAGCAGCTGGTTTGGGACAGGGGTCGAGACCCAGTACTTC. Protein sequence: CASSWFGTGVETQYF.

The chain is built from TRBV7-9 and TRBJ2-1, with D perhaps matching TRBD1 (7 bases). Germline loops: CDR1 SEHNR, CDR2 FQNEAQ (reference sequence). The length of the CDR3 is 16 residues. With 2 bases removed from V and 6 bases from J, the gap between germline ends came to 17 bases. The DNA of the CDR3 is TGTGCCAGCAGCTTACAGGGGGGACTTAAGCCCAATGAGCAGTTCTTC. It codes for CASSLQGGLKPNEQFF.

The chain joins TRBV7-8 to TRBJ1-6, with TRBD1 identical over 10 bases. CDR3 length: 17 residues. Germline V lookup: CDR1 SGHVS, CDR2 FQNEAQ. With V trimmed by 3 bases and J by 7 bases, 9 bases remained unmatched. The chain's CDR3 is CASSLSGTGVWNSPLHF. CDR3 sequence (DNA): TGTGCCAGCAGCTTGAGCGGGACAGGGGTCTGGAATTCACCCCTCCACTTT.

This chain uses TRBV27 with TRBJ1-4, with D tentatively TRBD1 (5 bases). The germline gives CDR1 MNHEY, CDR2 SMNVEV (reference sequence). The CDR3 runs 15 residues. The ends were cut back, 5 bases at V and 2 bases at J, with 12 bases in the middle. The CDR3: CASSRRVGTNEKLFF. The CDR3 region has the DNA TGTGCCAGCAGTCGCAGGGTCGGCACTAATGAAAAACTGTTTTTT. The full variable domain, its missing parts supplied by reference TRBV27 and TRBJ1-4, is EAQVTQNPRYLITVTGKKLTVTCSQNMNHEYMSWYRQDPGLGLRQIYYSMNVEVTDKGDVPEGYKVSRKEKRNFPLILESPSPNQTSLYFCASSRRVGTNEKLFFGSGTQLSVL.

This clonotype was picked up many times. This chain links TRBV7-9 with TRBJ2-3, with 7 positions matching TRBD1. This CDR3 comprises 15 residues. Germline lookup yields CDR1 SEHNR and CDR2 FQNEAQ (reference sequence). V lost 5 bases and J lost 1; bases outside the gene matches: 6. This CDR3 is CASSRRTGGTDTQYF. As DNA, the CDR3 is TGTGCCAGCAGCCGCCGGACAGGAGGCACAGATACGCAGTATTTT. The full variable domain, completed using reference TRBV7-9 and TRBJ2-3, is DTGVSQNPRHKITKRGQNVTFRCDPISEHNRLYWYRQTLGQGPEFLTYFQNEAQLEKSRLLSDRFSAERPKGSFSTLEIQRTEQGDSAMYLCASSRRTGGTDTQYFGPGTRLTVL.

This clonotype was detected a few times. The J gene is TRBJ2-2, the V gene TRBV24-1; possible D gene TRBD1, 6 bases. This CDR3 has 14 amino acids. Trimming shortened V by 5 bases and J by 5 bases, and 11 bases separated the two germline ends. Germline values: CDR1 KGHDR, CDR2 SFDVKD. The CDR3 loop reads CATSGRTGTGELFF. The CDR3 coding sequence is TGTGCCACCAGTGGCAGAACAGGGACCGGGGAGCTGTTTTTT.

The rearrangement uses TRBV5-5 and TRBJ2-1, with TRBD1 as a possible D gene (6 bases). Germline values: CDR1 SGHKS, CDR2 YYEKEE (reference sequence). This CDR3 is built from 14 residues. V was pared by 9 bases and J by 4 bases, with 17 bases between. CDR3 region: CAMGPGGPYNEQFF. The CDR3 region has the DNA TGTGCCATGGGCCCTGGGGGCCCGTACAATGAGCAGTTCTTC. The full variable domain, rest sourced from reference TRBV5-5 and TRBJ2-1, is DAGVTQSPTHLIKTRGQQVTLRCSPISGHKSVSWYQQVLGQGPQFIFQYYEKEERGRGNFPDRFSARQFPNYSSELNVNALLLGDSALYLCAMGPGGPYNEQFFGPGTRLTVL.

This clonotype has more than one count but fewer than ten. CDR3 coding DNA: TGCGCCAGTAACCTCGGACAGGATACTTCCTACGAGCAGTACTTC. Protein product: CASNLGQDTSYEQYF. The genes are TRBV5-1 and TRBJ2-7, with 7 bases identical to TRBD1. The CDR3 consists of 15 residues. The V gene end was trimmed by 8 bases and the J gene end by 1 base; junction bases not matched to a gene: 12. From germline, CDR1 is SGHRS and CDR2 YFSETQ.